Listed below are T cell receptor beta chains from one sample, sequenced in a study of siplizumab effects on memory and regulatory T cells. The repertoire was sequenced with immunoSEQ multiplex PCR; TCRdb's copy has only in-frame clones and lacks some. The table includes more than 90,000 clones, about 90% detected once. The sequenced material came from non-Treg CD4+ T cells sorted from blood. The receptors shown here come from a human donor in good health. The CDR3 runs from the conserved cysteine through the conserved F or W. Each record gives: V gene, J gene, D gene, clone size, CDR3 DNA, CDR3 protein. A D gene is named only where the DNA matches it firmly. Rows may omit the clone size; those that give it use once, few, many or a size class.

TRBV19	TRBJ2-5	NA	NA	TGTGCCAGTAGTATAGGCGGGGGCAGAAAAATTCGGGAGACCCAGTACTTC	CASSIGGGRKIRETQYF
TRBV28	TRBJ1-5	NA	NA	TGTGCCAGCAGTTTACTAGGGACGGGCAATCAGCCCCAGCATTTT	CASSLLGTGNQPQHF
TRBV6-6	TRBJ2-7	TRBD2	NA	TGTGCCAGCGAGCTACAGACTAGCGGGAGTTTGGGGCAGTACTTC	CASELQTSGSLGQYF
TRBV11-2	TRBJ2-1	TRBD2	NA	TGTGCCAGCAGCCCGTTGAGGGGTAGCGGGTACAATGAGCAGTTCTTC	CASSPLRGSGYNEQFF
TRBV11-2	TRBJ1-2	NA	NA	TGTGCCAGCAGCTCCTATACCTCACCGGGGAGGGGAAGTGGCTACACCTTC	CASSSYTSPGRGSGYTF
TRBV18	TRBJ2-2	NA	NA	TGTGCCGCTATTAAGGCCGGGAAGACCGCGAACACCGGGGAGCTGTTTTTT	CAAIKAGKTANTGELFF
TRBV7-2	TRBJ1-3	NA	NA	TGTGCCAGCAGCCCGGGGGGTGGTGGAAACACCATATATTTT	CASSPGGGGNTIYF
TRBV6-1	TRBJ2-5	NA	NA	TGTGCCAGCAGTGAGCGGATGGGGGCGGCCCAGTACTTC	CASSERMGAAQYF
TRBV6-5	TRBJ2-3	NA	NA	TGTGCCAGCTGGCGGGTAAGCACAGATACGCAGTATTTT	CASWRVSTDTQYF
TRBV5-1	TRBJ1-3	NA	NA	TGCGCCAGCAGCCCGGACATGATCTCTGGAAACACCATATATTTT	CASSPDMISGNTIYF
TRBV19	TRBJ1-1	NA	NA	TGTGCCAGTAGTATAGTAGCGGATGGCACTGAAGCTTTCTTT	CASSIVADGTEAFF
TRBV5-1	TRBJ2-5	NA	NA	TGCGCCAGCAGCCCGTTTCGTAGCCAAATCCCGCGGGAGACCCAGTACTTC	CASSPFRSQIPRETQYF
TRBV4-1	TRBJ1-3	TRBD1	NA	TGCGCCAGCAGCCAACCAAACAGGGGCTCTGGAAACACCATATATTTT	CASSQPNRGSGNTIYF
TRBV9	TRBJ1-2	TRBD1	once	TGTGCCAGCAGCAGAGCCGGGACAGGGGGCGAGGGCTACACCTTC	CASSRAGTGGEGYTF
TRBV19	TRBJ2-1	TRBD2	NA	TGTGCCAGTAGTATAGAAGCGGGAGTCTACAATGAGCAGTTCTTC	CASSIEAGVYNEQFF
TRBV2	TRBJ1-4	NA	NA	TGTGCCAGCACCGACCCGGGGGAAACTAATGAAAAACTGTTTTTT	CASTDPGETNEKLFF
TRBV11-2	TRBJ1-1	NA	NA	TGTGCCAGCAGCCATCCAGGTCGCATGAACACTGAAGCTTTCTTT	CASSHPGRMNTEAFF
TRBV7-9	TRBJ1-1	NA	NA	TGTGCGAGCGGGAACACTGAAGCTTTCTTT	CASGNTEAFF
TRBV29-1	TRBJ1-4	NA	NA	TGCAGCGTGCGGGGACGGGGGAATGAAAAACTGTTTTTT	CSVRGRGNEKLFF
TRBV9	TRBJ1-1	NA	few	TGTGCCAGCAGCGAGAGGTGCCATGAAGCTTTCTTT	CASSERCHEAFF
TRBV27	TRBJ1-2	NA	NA	TGTGCCAGCAGCCCGGGGGTCGGAGCTAACTATGGCTACACCTTC	CASSPGVGANYGYTF
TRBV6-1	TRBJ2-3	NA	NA	TGTGCCAGCAAACAGACTTACACAGATACGCAGTATTTT	CASKQTYTDTQYF
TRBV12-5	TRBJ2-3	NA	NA	TGTGCTAGTCGCACCAGCACAGATACGCAGTATTTT	CASRTSTDTQYF
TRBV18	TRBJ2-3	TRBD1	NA	TGTGCCAGCTCAACAGGGGGCACAGATACGCAGTATTTT	CASSTGGTDTQYF
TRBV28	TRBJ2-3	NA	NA	TGTGCCAGCAGTTTATTGGCACAGACAGATACGCAGTATTTT	CASSLLAQTDTQYF
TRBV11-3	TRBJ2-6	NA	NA	TGTGCCAGCAGCCCGGGGAGCTCTGGGGCCAACGTCCTGACTTTC	CASSPGSSGANVLTF